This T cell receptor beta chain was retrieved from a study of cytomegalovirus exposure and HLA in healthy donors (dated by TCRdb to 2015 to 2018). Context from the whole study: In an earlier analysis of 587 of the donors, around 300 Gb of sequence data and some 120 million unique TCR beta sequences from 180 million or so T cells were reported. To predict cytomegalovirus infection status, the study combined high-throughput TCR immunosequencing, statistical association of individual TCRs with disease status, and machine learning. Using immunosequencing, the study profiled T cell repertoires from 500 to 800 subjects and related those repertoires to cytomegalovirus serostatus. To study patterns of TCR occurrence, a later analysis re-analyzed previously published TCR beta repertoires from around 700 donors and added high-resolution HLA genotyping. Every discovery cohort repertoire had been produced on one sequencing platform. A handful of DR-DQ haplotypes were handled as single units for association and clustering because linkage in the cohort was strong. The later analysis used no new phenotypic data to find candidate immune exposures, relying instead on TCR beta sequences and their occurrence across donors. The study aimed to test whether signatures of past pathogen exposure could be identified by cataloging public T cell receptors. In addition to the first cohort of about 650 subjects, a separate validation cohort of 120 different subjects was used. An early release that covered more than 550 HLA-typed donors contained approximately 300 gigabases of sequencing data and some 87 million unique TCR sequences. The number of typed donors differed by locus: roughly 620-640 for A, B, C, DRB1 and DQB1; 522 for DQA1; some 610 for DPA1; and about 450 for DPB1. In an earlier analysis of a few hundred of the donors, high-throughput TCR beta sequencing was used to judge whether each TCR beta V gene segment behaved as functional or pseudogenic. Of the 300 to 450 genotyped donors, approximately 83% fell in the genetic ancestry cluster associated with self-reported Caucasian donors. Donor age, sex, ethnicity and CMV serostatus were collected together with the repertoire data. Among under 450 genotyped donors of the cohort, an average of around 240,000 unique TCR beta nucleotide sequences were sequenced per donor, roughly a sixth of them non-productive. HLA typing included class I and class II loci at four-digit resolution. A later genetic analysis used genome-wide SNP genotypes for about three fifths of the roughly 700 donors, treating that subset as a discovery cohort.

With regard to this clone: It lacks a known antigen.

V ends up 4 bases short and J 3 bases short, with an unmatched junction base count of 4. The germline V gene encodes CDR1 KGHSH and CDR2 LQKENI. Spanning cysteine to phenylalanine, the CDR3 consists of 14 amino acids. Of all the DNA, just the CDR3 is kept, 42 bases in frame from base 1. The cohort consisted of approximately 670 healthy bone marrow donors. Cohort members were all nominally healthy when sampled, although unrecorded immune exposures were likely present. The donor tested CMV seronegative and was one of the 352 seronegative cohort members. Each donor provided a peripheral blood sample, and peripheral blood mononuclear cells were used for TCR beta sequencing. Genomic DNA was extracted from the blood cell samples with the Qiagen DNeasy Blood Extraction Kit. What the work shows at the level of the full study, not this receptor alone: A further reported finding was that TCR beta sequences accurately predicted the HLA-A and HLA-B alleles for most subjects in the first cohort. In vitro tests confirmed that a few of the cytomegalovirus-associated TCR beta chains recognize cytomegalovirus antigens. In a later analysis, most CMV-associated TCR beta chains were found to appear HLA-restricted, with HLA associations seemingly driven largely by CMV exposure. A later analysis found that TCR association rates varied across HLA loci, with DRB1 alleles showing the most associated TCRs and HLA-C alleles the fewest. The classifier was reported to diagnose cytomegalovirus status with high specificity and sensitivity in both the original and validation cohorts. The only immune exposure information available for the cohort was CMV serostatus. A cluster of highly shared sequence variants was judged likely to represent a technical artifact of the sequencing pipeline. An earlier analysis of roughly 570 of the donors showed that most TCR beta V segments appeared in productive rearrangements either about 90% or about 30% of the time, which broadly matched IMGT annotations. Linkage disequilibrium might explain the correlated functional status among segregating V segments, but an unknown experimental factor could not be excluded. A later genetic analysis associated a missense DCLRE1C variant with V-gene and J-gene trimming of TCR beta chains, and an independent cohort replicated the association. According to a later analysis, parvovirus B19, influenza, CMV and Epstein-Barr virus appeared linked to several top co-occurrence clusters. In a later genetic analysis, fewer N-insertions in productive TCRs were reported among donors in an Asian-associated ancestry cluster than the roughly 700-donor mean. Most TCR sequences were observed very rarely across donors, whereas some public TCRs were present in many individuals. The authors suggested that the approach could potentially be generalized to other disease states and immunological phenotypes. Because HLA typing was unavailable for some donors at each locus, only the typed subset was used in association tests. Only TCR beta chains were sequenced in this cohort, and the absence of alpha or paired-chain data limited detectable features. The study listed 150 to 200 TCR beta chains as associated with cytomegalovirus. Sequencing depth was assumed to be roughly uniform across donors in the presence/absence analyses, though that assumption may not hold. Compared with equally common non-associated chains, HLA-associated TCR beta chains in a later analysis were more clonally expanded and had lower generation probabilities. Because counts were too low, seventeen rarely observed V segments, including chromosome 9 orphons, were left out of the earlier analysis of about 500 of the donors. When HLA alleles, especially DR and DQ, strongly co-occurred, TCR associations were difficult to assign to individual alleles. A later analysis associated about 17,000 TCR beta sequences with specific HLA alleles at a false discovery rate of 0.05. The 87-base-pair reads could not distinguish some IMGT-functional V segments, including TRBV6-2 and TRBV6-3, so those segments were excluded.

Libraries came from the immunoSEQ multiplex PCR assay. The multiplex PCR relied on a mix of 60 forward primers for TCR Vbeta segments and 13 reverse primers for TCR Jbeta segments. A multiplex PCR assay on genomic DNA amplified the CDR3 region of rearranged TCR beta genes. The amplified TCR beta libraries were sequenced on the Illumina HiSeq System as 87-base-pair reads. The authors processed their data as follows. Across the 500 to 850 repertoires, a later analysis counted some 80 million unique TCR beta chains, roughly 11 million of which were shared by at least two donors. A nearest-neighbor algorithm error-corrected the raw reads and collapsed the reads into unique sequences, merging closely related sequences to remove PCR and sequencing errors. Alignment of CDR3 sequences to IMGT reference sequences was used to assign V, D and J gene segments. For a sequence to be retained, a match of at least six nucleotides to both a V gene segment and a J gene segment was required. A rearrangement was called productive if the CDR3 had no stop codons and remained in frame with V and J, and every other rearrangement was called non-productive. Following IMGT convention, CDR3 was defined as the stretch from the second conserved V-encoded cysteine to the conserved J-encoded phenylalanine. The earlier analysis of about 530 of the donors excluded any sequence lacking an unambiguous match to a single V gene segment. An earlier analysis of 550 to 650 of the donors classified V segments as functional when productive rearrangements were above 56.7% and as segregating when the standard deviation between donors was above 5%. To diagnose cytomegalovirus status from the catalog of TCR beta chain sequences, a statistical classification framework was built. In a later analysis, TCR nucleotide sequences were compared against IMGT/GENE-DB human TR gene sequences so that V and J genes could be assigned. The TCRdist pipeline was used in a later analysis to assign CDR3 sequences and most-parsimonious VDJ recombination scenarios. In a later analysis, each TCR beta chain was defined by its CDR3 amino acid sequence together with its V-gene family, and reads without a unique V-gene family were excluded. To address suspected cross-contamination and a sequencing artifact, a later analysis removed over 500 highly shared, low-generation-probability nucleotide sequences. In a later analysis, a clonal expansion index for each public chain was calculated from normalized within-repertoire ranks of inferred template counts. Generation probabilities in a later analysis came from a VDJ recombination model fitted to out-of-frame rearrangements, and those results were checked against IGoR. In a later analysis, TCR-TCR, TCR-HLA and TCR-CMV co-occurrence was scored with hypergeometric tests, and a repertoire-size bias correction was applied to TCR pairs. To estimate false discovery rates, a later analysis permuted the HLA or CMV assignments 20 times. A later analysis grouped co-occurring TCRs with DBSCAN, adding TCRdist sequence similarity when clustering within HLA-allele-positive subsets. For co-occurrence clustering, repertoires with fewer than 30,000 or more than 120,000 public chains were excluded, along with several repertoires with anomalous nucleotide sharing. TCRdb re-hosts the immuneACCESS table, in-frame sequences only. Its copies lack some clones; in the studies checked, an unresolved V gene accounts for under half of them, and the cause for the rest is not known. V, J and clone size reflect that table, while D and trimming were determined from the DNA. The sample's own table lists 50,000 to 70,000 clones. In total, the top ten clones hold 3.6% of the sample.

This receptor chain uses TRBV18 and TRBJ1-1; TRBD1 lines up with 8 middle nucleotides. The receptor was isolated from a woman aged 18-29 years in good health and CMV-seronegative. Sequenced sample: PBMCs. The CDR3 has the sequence CASSLTGVDTEAFF. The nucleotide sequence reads TGTGCCAGCTCACTGACAGGGGTAGACACTGAAGCTTTCTTT.